Each of the 7 T cell receptor beta chains below was sequenced from the same sample in a study of shared clonotypes between healthy human individuals. This table comes from immunoSEQ multiplex PCR, and its TCRdb copy is limited to in-frame clones, with some not included. This table holds more than 2,000,000 clones, roughly 93% found once. The specimen sequenced was naive CD4+ T cells from PBMCs. The subset was: CD45RA+ positively selected. These receptors were taken from a man between 18 and 29 years old in good health. Some clones in this sample may be carry-over from other donors' samples.

In the case of this clone: The same CDR3 can be traced to other DNA sequences in this sample. J is TRBJ2-2 and V is TRBV5-1; 10 nucleotides agree with TRBD2. J lost 0 bases, V lost 1 base, and 0 bases had no gene match. Germline CDR1 is SGHRS and CDR2 is YFSETQ. The CDR3 is 16 amino acids. CDR3 sequence (DNA): TGCGCCAGCAGCTTGCTAGCGGGGGCGAACACCGGGGAGCTGTTTTTT. This encodes CASSLLAGANTGELFF.

The genes are TRBV6-5 and TRBJ2-7; possibly TRBD1 for D (5 bases). CDR3 length: 13 amino acids. Germline V gene data show CDR1 as MNHEY and CDR2 as SVGAGI. The V end lost 6 bases, the J end lost 5 bases, and 14 bases lay between the germline ends. The CDR3: CASSQGHYNEQYF. DNA for the CDR3: TGTGCCAGCAGCCAGGGCCATTATAACGAGCAGTACTTC.

The chain couples TRBV5-4 to TRBJ2-2; D is possibly TRBD2 (5 bases). V lost 1 base to trimming and J lost 4 bases, with 11 bases between them. The CDR3 runs to 15 residues. Looked up from germline, CDR1 is SGHNT and CDR2 is YYREEE (reference sequence). The CDR3 loop reads CASSLIASSTGELFF. The CDR3 region has the DNA TGTGCCAGCAGCTTGATAGCGTCTAGCACCGGGGAGCTGTTTTTT.

Regarding this clone: Additional DNA sequences in this sample encode the identical CDR3. CDR3 nucleotides: TGTGCCAGCAGCTCTCCCGGCAACGAGCAGTACTTC. It yields the protein CASSSPGNEQYF. J is TRBJ2-7 and V is TRBV28; D is unclear. Germline V gene lookup returns CDR1 MDHEN and CDR2 SYDVKM. The CDR3 covers 12 residues. Deletions cut 6 bases from V and 5 bases from J, with 11 bases between. The full variable domain, with the rest looked up from reference TRBV28 and TRBJ2-7, is DVKVTQSSRYLVKRTGEKVFLECVQDMDHENMFWYRQDPGLGLRLIYFSYDVKMKEKGDIPEGYSVSREKKERFSLILESASTNQTSMYLCASSSPGNEQYFGPGTRLTVT.

The V call is TRBV19, the J call TRBJ2-7; 9 nucleotides line up with TRBD1. From germline, CDR1 is LNHDA and CDR2 SQIVND (reference sequence). J gave up 3 bases and V 5 bases, and 14 bases lay outside the gene matches. CDR3 length equals 17 residues. The CDR3 bases are TGTGCCAGTAGTGCATATACCGGGACAGGGTTTGGCTACGAGCAGTACTTC. Amino acid sequence: CASSAYTGTGFGYEQYF.

The chain combines TRBV7-2 with TRBJ2-1; 12 bases line up with TRBD2. V was pared by 4 bases and J by 10 bases, with 8 bases of the junction left unmatched. CDR3 length equals 15 residues. Germline V gives CDR1 SGHTA, CDR2 FQGNSA. The CDR3 region is CASSSRTSGIREQFF. The CDR3 coding sequence is TGTGCCAGCAGCTCCCGGACTAGCGGGATTAGAGAGCAGTTCTTC.

The chain joins TRBV25-1 to TRBJ2-5; the D is unclear. Looked up from germline, CDR1 is MGHDK and CDR2 is SYGVNS. This CDR3 has 11 amino acids. The ends were cut back, 10 bases at V and 2 bases at J, with 8 bases in the middle. CDR3 DNA sequence: TGTGCCACCTCCCTTCAAGAGACCCAGTACTTC. This translates into CATSLQETQYF.